Presented here are 27 T cell receptor beta chains from one specimen sequenced in a study of T-cell reconstitution after alpha-beta-depleted transplantation in children. Unique molecular identifiers were used in preparing the TCRbeta library. TCRdb re-called the PCR reads with MiXCR, one entry per CDR3 protein. The data contain 900,000 or so distinct CDR3 sequences, approximately 15% of them singletons. This specimen was PBMCs, mostly from graft donor cells, taken 360 days after TCRalphabeta/CD19-depleted stem cell transplant. The receptors here all came from a male patient aged 10 to 17 who had a stem cell transplant for acute lymphoblastic leukemia, so the T cells may come from the graft donor.

This clonotype has just a few counts. V is TRBV10-2 and J is TRBJ2-7; D may be TRBD1 or TRBD2 (6 bases each). CDR1 is WSHSY and CDR2 is SAAADI in the germline V gene. Trimming took off 0 bases at V and 2 bases at J, with 17 bases between the two ends. The CDR3 spans 17 residues. The CDR3 DNA is TGCGCCAGCAGTGAGTCCTTGGGTGGGGGGCCGACCTACGAGCAGTACTTC. Its protein is CASSESLGGGPTYEQYF.

This clonotype was counted only a few times. This chain links TRBV29-1 with TRBJ1-2; TRBD1 might be the D (6 bases). Germline V CDR1 and CDR2: SQVTM, ANQGSEA. The V end lost 4 bases, the J end lost 2 bases, and 17 bases lay between the germline ends. There are 15 residues in the CDR3. In nucleotides, the CDR3 is TGCAGCGTTGTTGTACCAGGACAGACCAACTATGGCTACACCTTC. Protein product: CSVVVPGQTNYGYTF.

The rearrangement uses TRBV4-2 and TRBJ1-2; D perhaps matches TRBD1 (5 bases). The V end lost 0 bases, the J end lost 8 bases, and 10 bases lay between the germline ends. CDR1 is LGHNA and CDR2 is YNFKEQ in the germline V gene. This CDR3 is built from 13 residues. The CDR3 loop is CASSQEAGQGYTF. The CDR3 nucleotides are TGTGCCAGCAGCCAAGAAGCAGGGCAGGGCTACACCTTC.

V gene TRBV23-1 combines with J gene TRBJ2-7, with 13 bases lining up with TRBD2. TRBV23-1 is identified as an open reading frame with a role that is uncertain. The J segment lost 6 bases and the V segment lost 8 bases, leaving 22 bases of the junction unmatched. The CDR3 runs to 19 residues. As DNA, the CDR3 is TGCGCCAGCCTACCTCAGATCGGACTAGCGGGAGTCAACCGCCTCGAGCAGTACTTC. Translating it yields CASLPQIGLAGVNRLEQYF.

Of note for this clonotype: Germline is not matched at one junction end, which may reflect a read error. V usage is TRBV7-8 and J usage is TRBJ1-6, with 8 bases that match TRBD1. Germline V gene lookup returns CDR1 SGHVS and CDR2 FQNEAQ. CDR3 length equals 19 residues. CDR3 sequence (DNA): TGTGTCAGCAGCCCCAGGGGGAGGGACAGGAGCTCCTATAATTCACCCCTCCACTTT. Protein: CVSSPRGRDRSSYNSPLHF.

J is TRBJ2-3 and V is TRBV14, with D perhaps given as TRBD1 or TRBD2 (5 bases each). The germline gives CDR1 SGHDN, CDR2 FVKESK. This CDR3 region has 17 residues. V lost 0 bases and J 6 bases, leaving 19 bases between the germline ends. The CDR3 reads CASSQEEPLEGSDTQYF. The CDR3 bases are TGTGCCAGCAGCCAAGAAGAGCCCCTAGAGGGGTCGGATACGCAGTATTTT.

V usage is TRBV10-2 and J usage is TRBJ2-6; 7 positions match TRBD2. Germline CDR1 and CDR2: WSHSY and SAAADI. CDR3 size: 17 residues. Trimming at V came to 2 bases and at J to 0 bases, leaving 4 bases not matched to a gene. The CDR3, as DNA: TGCGCCAGCAGTGAGGGGGGGGTTCGCTCTGGGGCCAACGTCCTGACTTTC. Encoded protein: CASSEGGVRSGANVLTF.

The V gene is TRBV4-1, the J gene TRBJ2-7, with 7 bases lining up with TRBD1. Unmatched junction bases numbered 6, after V lost 0 bases and J lost 7 bases. Germline V gene sequence: CDR1 MGHRA, CDR2 YSYEKL. The CDR3 sequence is 14 residues long. For the CDR3, the DNA is TGCGCCAGCAGCCAAGACCCCGGGACAGAAGAGCAGTACTTC. It codes for CASSQDPGTEEQYF.

This clonotype was seen a few times. The genes are TRBV7-3 and TRBJ2-1; 12 positions agree with TRBD2. This CDR3 is 15 amino acids long. After removal of 6 bases from V and 4 bases from J, the junction contained 4 bases not matched to a gene. Looked up from germline, CDR1 is SGHTA and CDR2 is FQGTGA. CDR3 loop: CASSNGLAGYNEQFF. The CDR3 nucleotides read TGTGCCAGCAGTAATGGACTAGCGGGATACAATGAGCAGTTCTTC.

The rearrangement links TRBV7-3 to TRBJ2-3; TRBD2 matches at 8 bases. The CDR3 loop spans 14 amino acids. J gave up 6 bases and V 3 bases, and 5 bases lay outside the gene matches. Germline CDR1 SGHTA, CDR2 FQGTGA. For the CDR3, the DNA is TGTGCCAGCAGCTTTAGCGGGGTCCCCGATACGCAGTATTTT. Translating it yields CASSFSGVPDTQYF.

The rearrangement joins TRBV12-3 or TRBV12-4 to TRBJ2-3; D gene unclear. The CDR3 contains 16 residues. V gave up 1 base and J gave up 1 base, with 12 bases separating them. This CDR3 is CASSLGVGHRTDTQYF. The CDR3 DNA reads TGTGCCAGCAGTTTAGGGGTAGGGCATCGCACAGATACGCAGTATTTT.

The chain joins TRBV9 to TRBJ2-2; D gene unclear. Germline values: CDR1 SGDLS, CDR2 YYNGEE. Trimming removed 0 bases at V and 3 bases at J, with 12 bases between. The CDR3 is 16 residues long. CDR3 sequence: CASSVGGRPDTGELFF. The CDR3 DNA sequence: TGTGCCAGCAGCGTAGGAGGCAGGCCAGACACCGGGGAGCTGTTTTTT.

The chain couples TRBV5-1 to TRBJ2-1; D unresolved. Trimming pared 7 bases from V and 0 bases from J, leaving 8 bases between. In germline, CDR1 is SGHRS, CDR2 YFSETQ. The CDR3 is 13 residues long. CDR3 amino acids: CASGKSSYNEQFF. The CDR3 DNA sequence: TGCGCCAGCGGGAAGAGCTCCTACAATGAGCAGTTCTTC.

The rearrangement links TRBV12-3 or TRBV12-4 to TRBJ1-4; D ambiguous. V was clipped by 6 bases and J by 8 bases, with 10 bases between them. The CDR3 contains 12 residues. In DNA form, the CDR3 reads TGTGCCAGCAGGGAACAACGAGAAAAACTGTTTTTT. Translation gives CASREQREKLFF.

Only a few counts were recorded for this clonotype. The chain uses TRBV12-3 or TRBV12-4 and TRBJ2-2; D remains unclear. The CDR3 covers 13 residues. With 3 bases removed from V and 10 bases from J, the gap between germline ends came to 12 bases. The CDR3 DNA reads as TGTGCCAGCAGTTTTTTTAAGCCGGAGGAGCTGTTTTTT. As protein: CASSFFKPEELFF.

In this sample, this clonotype turned up many times. For the CDR3, the DNA is TGTGCCAGCAGCTTAAGGTCGGGCGGTGCCAACTACAATGAGCAGTTCTTC. Translation gives CASSLRSGGANYNEQFF. The V and J genes are TRBV7-2 and TRBJ2-1; D remains ambiguous. CDR1 is SGHTA, CDR2 FQGNSA, per germline. This CDR3 region has 17 residues. V was cut by 2 bases and J by 3 bases, with 17 bases left in between.

The chain employs TRBV12-3 or TRBV12-4 and TRBJ2-7; no clear D. V was cut by 1 base and J by 3 bases, with 7 bases left in between. The CDR3 loop spans 13 amino acids. In DNA, the CDR3 is TGTGCCAGCAGTTTAGATATGGGCTACGAGCAGTACTTC. This translates into CASSLDMGYEQYF.

This clonotype showed up many times. The chain combines TRBV6-5 with TRBJ2-3, with 9 nucleotides matching TRBD1. The trim removed 2 bases at V and 2 bases at J, leaving 2 bases unmatched. This CDR3 has 15 residues. Per the germline V gene, CDR1 is MNHEY and CDR2 is SVGAGI. CDR3 protein: CASSYGDRDTDTQYF. In DNA, the CDR3 is TGTGCCAGCAGTTACGGGGACAGGGACACAGATACGCAGTATTTT.

The V and J genes are TRBV9 and TRBJ2-1, with a possible D match to TRBD2 (5 bases). Germline assignment: CDR1 SGDLS and CDR2 YYNGEE. V lost 3 bases and J lost 9, with 13 bases in between. The CDR3 extends over 13 amino acids. CDR3: CASSAGITTEQFF. CDR3 bases: TGTGCCAGCAGCGCCGGGATCACGACTGAGCAGTTCTTC.

This clonotype was counted many times. The chain employs TRBV7-9 and TRBJ2-3; 13 positions agree with TRBD2. V was clipped by 4 bases and J by 6 bases; unmatched bases: 7. In germline, CDR1 is SEHNR, CDR2 FQNEAQ (reference sequence). The CDR3 loop spans 16 amino acids. In nucleotides, the CDR3 is TGTGCCAGCAGCTCCTGGACTAGCGGGAGTAGCGATACGCAGTATTTT. Translated, it gives CASSSWTSGSSDTQYF.

The chain combines TRBV7-9 with TRBJ2-3; TRBD2 matches at 7 bases. Trimming at V came to 0 bases and at J to 8 bases, leaving 11 bases not matched to a gene. The V gene's germline CDR1 is SEHNR and CDR2 FQNEAQ (reference sequence). This CDR3 contains 16 residues. The DNA of the CDR3 is TGTGCCAGCAGCTTAGCGCTGGCGGGAGACCGCAGTACGCAGTATTTT. This sequence encodes CASSLALAGDRSTQYF.

This rearrangement joins TRBV29-1 to TRBJ2-1, with a tentative D call TRBD2 (7 bases). This CDR3 region has 20 residues. Trimming removed 3 bases at V and 3 bases at J, with 30 bases between. CDR1 is SQVTM, CDR2 ANQGSEA, per germline. The CDR3: CSVERTALAKRTYRYNEQFF. CDR3 nucleotides: TGCAGCGTTGAGCGGACAGCACTAGCGAAGCGTACCTATCGCTACAATGAGCAGTTCTTC.

The CDR3 DNA reads as TGTGCCAGCAGCCGAGGGGGTGGGGGACTAGCCTACGAGCAGTACTTC. This sequence encodes CASSRGGGGLAYEQYF. This sequence joins TRBV7-2 and TRBJ2-7; 8 nucleotides agree with TRBD2. The CDR3 totals 16 residues. Losses at the gene ends were 5 bases for V and 2 bases for J; bases not matched to a gene: 11. Germline V gene data show CDR1 as SGHTA and CDR2 as FQGNSA.

In this sample, this clonotype turned up many times. The chain links TRBV5-1 to TRBJ2-5; no clear D. CDR1 and CDR2 from the germline V gene are SGHRS and YFSETQ. V was pared by 4 bases and J by 2 bases, with 3 bases between. This CDR3 comprises 11 residues. CDR3 coding DNA: TGCGCCAGCAGCGAGCAAGAGACCCAGTACTTC. It specifies CASSEQETQYF.

This chain connects TRBV29-1 to TRBJ2-3, with D unresolved. Germline CDR1 SQVTM, CDR2 ANQGSEA. The V end was cut by 3 bases, the J end by 2 bases, with 15 bases between. CDR3 length: 15 residues. DNA for the CDR3: TGCAGCGTTGACTTACGGGCATTCTACACAGATACGCAGTATTTT. It is translated as CSVDLRAFYTDTQYF.

For the CDR3, the DNA is TGTGCCAGCAGTGACGTCGGTGGGGGAAACACCATATATTTT. This gives the protein CASSDVGGGNTIYF. This sequence joins TRBV6-1 and TRBJ1-3, with D unresolved. V was pared by 3 bases and J by 4 bases, with 10 bases between. Germline values: CDR1 MNHNS, CDR2 SASEGT. The CDR3 spans 14 residues.

This clonotype was seen only a few times. The chain carries TRBV4-2 and TRBJ2-7; D might be TRBD1 or TRBD2, each matching 5 bases. Per the germline V gene, CDR1 is LGHNA and CDR2 is YNFKEQ. The V gene lost 5 bases and the J gene lost 4 bases, with 15 bases spanning the gap. The CDR3 is 14 residues long. The CDR3 loop reads CASSARDGRYEQYF. CDR3 in DNA: TGTGCCAGCAGCGCTCGGGACGGTCGTTACGAGCAGTACTTC.